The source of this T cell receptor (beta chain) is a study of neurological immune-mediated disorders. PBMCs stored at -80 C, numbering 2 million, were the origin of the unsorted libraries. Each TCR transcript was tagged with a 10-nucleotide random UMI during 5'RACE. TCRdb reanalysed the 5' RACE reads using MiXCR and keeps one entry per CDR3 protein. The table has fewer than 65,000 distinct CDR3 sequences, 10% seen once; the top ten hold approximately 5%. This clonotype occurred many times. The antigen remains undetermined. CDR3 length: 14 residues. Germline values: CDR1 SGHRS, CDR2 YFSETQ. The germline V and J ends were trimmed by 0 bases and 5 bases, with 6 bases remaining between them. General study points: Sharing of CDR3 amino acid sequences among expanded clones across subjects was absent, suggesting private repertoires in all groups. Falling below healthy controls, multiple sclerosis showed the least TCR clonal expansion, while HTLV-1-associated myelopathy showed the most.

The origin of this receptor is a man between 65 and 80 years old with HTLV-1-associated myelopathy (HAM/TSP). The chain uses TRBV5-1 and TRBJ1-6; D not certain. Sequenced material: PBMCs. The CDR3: CASSLVGNNSPLHF. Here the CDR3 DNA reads TGCGCCAGCAGCTTGGTGGGGAATAATTCACCCCTCCACTTT.